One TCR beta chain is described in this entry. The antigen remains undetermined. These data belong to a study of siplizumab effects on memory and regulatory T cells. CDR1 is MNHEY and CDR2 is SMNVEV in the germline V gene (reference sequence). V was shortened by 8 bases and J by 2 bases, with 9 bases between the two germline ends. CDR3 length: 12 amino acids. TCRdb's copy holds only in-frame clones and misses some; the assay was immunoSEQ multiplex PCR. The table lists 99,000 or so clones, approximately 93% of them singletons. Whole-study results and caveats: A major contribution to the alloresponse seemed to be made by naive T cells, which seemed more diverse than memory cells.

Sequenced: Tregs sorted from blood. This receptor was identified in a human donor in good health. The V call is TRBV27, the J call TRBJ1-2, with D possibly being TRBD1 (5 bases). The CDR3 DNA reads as TGTGCCAGCGGACACCCCAACTATGGCTACACCTTC. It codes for CASGHPNYGYTF.